This TCR beta chain is from a study of T cells in localized non-small cell lung cancer. The study's findings and limits: A higher density of T cells in blood coincided with extended overall survival. Detection in adjacent lung was observed for a median about 56 of the top 100 tumor clones. Exceeding tumor, uninvolved adjacent lung had the highest T cell clonality. As only one tumor region underwent sequencing, heterogeneity remains possible.

The CDR3 length is 13 residues. Germline lookup yields CDR1 GTSNPN and CDR2 SVGIG (reference sequence). Trimming at V came to 2 bases and at J to 4 bases, leaving 4 bases not matched to a gene. A word on this clone: Its antigen remains unknown.

Profiling relied on immunoSEQ multiplex PCR, and the TCRdb table lists in-frame clones only, not all of them. The sample holds 70,000 to 95,000 clones, roughly 88% seen once. The material sequenced was PBMCs, taken before any cancer treatment. The V and J genes are TRBV30 and TRBJ2-7, with TRBD2 matching 8 bases. The clonotype was recovered from a woman between 35 and 70 years old with stage II squamous cell lung carcinoma. CDR3 coding DNA: TGTGCCTGGAGTTTGAGCGGGAGTTACGAGCAGTACTTC. Protein: CAWSLSGSYEQYF.